The clone carrying this T cell receptor beta chain was recorded a few times. The antigen remains undetermined. This sample is part of a study of response to subunit inactivated influenza vaccine. General observations from the study: Few additional T cells are recruited per seasonal influenza vaccination, authors suggested.

TCRdb reprocessed the RT-PCR reads via MiXCR and lists one record per CDR3 protein. This table holds approximately 490,000 distinct CDR3 sequences, more than 7% found once. Looked up from germline, CDR1 is SGHVS and CDR2 is FNYEAQ. V was clipped by 5 bases and J by 5 bases, with 10 bases between them. The CDR3 has 12 residues. This receptor was identified in a man between 50 and 70 years old who received an inactivated influenza vaccine. The sequencing here drew on PBMCs from blood, taken roughly 24 months after vaccination. The chain combines TRBV7-6 with TRBJ2-7; tentative D call: TRBD2 (7 bases). The CDR3, as DNA: TGTGCCAGCAGCAGGGGGAGGGACGAGCAGTACTTC. Protein product: CASSRGRDEQYF.